The clone carrying this T cell receptor (beta chain) showed up just a few times. A read error may produce the germline difference seen at one junction end. This sample stems from a study of blood T cells in healthy people across ages. Primers used in a second PCR of about 7 to 11 cycles were a sample-barcoded 5' primer and a J-beta primer mix. Each CDR3 protein is one row after TCRdb ran MiXCR on the 5' RACE reads. This table has around 1,000,000 distinct CDR3 sequences, about 23% appearing once. The length of the CDR3 is 18 residues. Germline CDR1 reads MNHEY; CDR2 reads SVGAGI. This sample also appeared in a second study, on T cells of mothers and their children.

The material sequenced was blood. The source of this sequence is a girl aged 2-10 years in good health. This chain joins TRBV6-5 and TRBJ2-3; 10 positions match TRBD2. CDR3 DNA: TGTGCCAGCAGTTTGGTGGTAGCGGGAGGACCGAGCACAGGTACGCAGTATTTT. It codes for CASSLVVAGGPSTGTQYF.